This T cell receptor (beta chain) is drawn from a study of siplizumab effects on memory and regulatory T cells. This clone appeared once. What it recognizes is unknown. J lost 3 bases, V lost 2 bases, and 13 bases had no gene match. The CDR3 covers 17 residues. CDR1 and CDR2 from the germline V gene are SGHRS and YFSETQ. The table came from immunoSEQ multiplex PCR; TCRdb's copy has only in-frame clones and leaves some out. In the table there are 75,000 to 100,000 clones, approximately 95% of which are singletons. Study results and caveats: Controls had 25% to 30% Treg-derived mappable alloreactive CD4+ clones on average, versus roughly 70% with siplizumab. Memory cells seemed less diverse than naive T cells, which seemed major alloresponse contributors.

The chain is built from TRBV5-1 and TRBJ2-7; 8 nucleotides match TRBD1. Material for sequencing was non-Treg CD4+ T cells sorted from blood. The sequence came from a human donor in good health. CDR3 DNA: TGCGCCAGCAGCTTCATCCCCGTGGGGACAGGCGACTACGAGCAGTACTTC. It translates to CASSFIPVGTGDYEQYF.